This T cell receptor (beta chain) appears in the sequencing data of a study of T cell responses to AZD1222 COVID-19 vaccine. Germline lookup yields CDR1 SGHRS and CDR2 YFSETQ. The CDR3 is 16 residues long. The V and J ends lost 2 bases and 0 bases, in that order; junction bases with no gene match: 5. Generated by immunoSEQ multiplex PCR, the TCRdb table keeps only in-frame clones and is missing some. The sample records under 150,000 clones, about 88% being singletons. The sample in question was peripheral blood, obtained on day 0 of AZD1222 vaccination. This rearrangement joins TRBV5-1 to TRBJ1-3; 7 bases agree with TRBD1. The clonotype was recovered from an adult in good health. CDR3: CASSFEQGYSGNTIYF. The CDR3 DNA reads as TGCGCCAGCAGCTTTGAACAGGGGTACTCTGGAAACACCATATATTTT. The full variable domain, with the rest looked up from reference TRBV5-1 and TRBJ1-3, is KAGVTQTPRYLIKTRGQQVTLSCSPISGHRSVSWYQQTPGQGLQFLFEYFSETQRNKGNFPGRFSGRQFSNSRSEMNVSTLELGDSALYLCASSFEQGYSGNTIYFGEGSWLTVV.